Listed here are 3 T cell receptor beta chains from one sample, sequenced in a study of read filtering for tumor transcriptome and immune sequencing. This library used about 400 ng RNA and molecular barcoded adaptors spanning alpha/delta and beta/gamma chains. MiXCR, applied by TCRdb to the reads, yields one record per CDR3 protein. The sample comprises 35,000 to 55,000 distinct CDR3 sequences, roughly 12% of which are singletons, and roughly 15% rests with the top ten. Sequenced input: a population of CD138-negative cells sorted from bone marrow. Receptors were obtained from a donor aged 40 or older with multiple myeloma.

The table lists this clonotype with a few counts. V and J are TRBV5-1 and TRBJ2-5, with TRBD2 as a possible D gene (5 bases). CDR3 length: 14 residues. Germline loops: CDR1 SGHRS, CDR2 YFSETQ. V shed 2 bases and J shed 1 base, with 9 bases lying between them. The chain's CDR3 is CASSFNSAQETQYF. CDR3 bases: TGCGCCAGCAGCTTTAATAGCGCCCAAGAGACCCAGTACTTC.

This clonotype was observed at least ten times. Here the CDR3 reads CASSPYGLTGGELFF. For the CDR3, the DNA is TGTGCCAGCAGCCCATACGGCCTTACAGGCGGGGAGCTGTTTTTT. This chain uses TRBV5-6 with TRBJ2-2, with D maybe TRBD1 (5 bases). Trimming took 4 bases from V and 7 from J, leaving 17 bases between them. The germline V gene has CDR1 SGHDT and CDR2 YYEEEE. The CDR3 is 15 residues long.

This clonotype was picked up many times. This chain joins TRBV29-1 and TRBJ1-1; tentative D call: TRBD1 (5 bases). From germline, CDR1 is SQVTM and CDR2 ANQGSEA. Trimming took 4 bases from V and 4 from J, leaving 13 bases between them. The CDR3 extends over 13 amino acids. The CDR3 sequence: CSVAATGVTEAFF. As DNA, the CDR3 is TGCAGCGTTGCAGCAACAGGAGTCACTGAAGCTTTCTTT. The full variable domain, with the rest looked up from reference TRBV29-1 and TRBJ1-1, is SAVISQKPSRDICQRGTSLTIQCQVDSQVTMMFWYRQQPGQSLTLIATANQGSEATYESGFVIDKFPISRPNLTFSTLTVSNMSPEDSSIYLCSVAATGVTEAFFGQGTRLTVV.